Each of the 18 T cell receptor beta chains below was sequenced from the same sample in a study of metastatic and nonmetastatic thyroid tumors. With MiXCR, TCRdb called clones anew from the PCR reads. Found here are more than 10,000 clones, under 35% of them singletons; the top ten hold 16%. All patients were treatment-naive before thyroid surgery. The sample consisted of tumor tissue. Every receptor here comes from a female donor with papillary thyroid cancer or a benign thyroid nodule (not recorded which). Some clones in this sample may be carry-over from other donors' samples.

This clone is classed as medium-sized. V usage is TRBV12-3 or TRBV12-4 and J usage is TRBJ2-3; no firm D call. The CDR3 is 14 residues long. Trimming shortened V by 6 bases and J by 1 base, and 11 bases separated the two germline ends. The CDR3: CASSSVVGTDTQYF. The DNA for the CDR3 is TGTGCCAGCAGCTCCGTCGTGGGCACAGATACGCAGTATTTT.

This clone was recorded at least ten times. V usage is TRBV6-1 and J usage is TRBJ1-1; 9 positions match TRBD1. CDR3 length: 14 residues. V dropped 6 bases and J dropped 5; count of bases not matched to a gene: 7. Per the germline V gene, CDR1 is MNHNS and CDR2 is SASEGT. The CDR3 loop is CASRESTGGTEAFF. Here the CDR3 DNA reads TGTGCCAGCAGAGAATCGACAGGGGGTACTGAAGCTTTCTTT.

The rearrangement uses TRBV20-1 and TRBJ1-4; D unresolved. The germline V gene encodes CDR1 DFQATT and CDR2 SNEGSKA (reference sequence). Trimming shortened V by 5 bases and J by 0 bases, and 10 bases separated the two germline ends. CDR3 size: 14 residues. This CDR3 reads CSAPQPATNEKLFF. The CDR3 DNA is TGCAGTGCTCCACAACCGGCAACTAATGAAAAACTGTTTTTT.

There are many counts of this clone. V is TRBV9 and J is TRBJ1-1; D gene ambiguous. This CDR3 has 13 residues. Germline V gene data show CDR1 as SGDLS and CDR2 as YYNGEE. Trimming left V 0 bases short and J 2 bases short, with 5 bases between. In nucleotides, the CDR3 is TGTGCCAGCAGCGTAGGAACCAACACTGAAGCTTTCTTT. This translates into CASSVGTNTEAFF.

This rearrangement joins TRBV11-3 to TRBJ2-2, with 8 bases fitting TRBD2. This CDR3 spans 14 amino acids. CDR1 is SGHNT and CDR2 is YENEEA in the germline V gene. J lost 4 bases, V lost 6 bases, and 4 bases had no gene match. CDR3 loop: CASSVAGGTGELFF. CDR3 coding DNA: TGTGCCAGCAGTGTGGCGGGGGGCACCGGGGAGCTGTTTTTT.

The table lists this clone with a few counts. The chain recombines TRBV25-1 with TRBJ2-6; 10 bases are shared with TRBD1. V trimming: 1 base; J trimming: 0 bases; junction bases outside the gene matches: 0. This CDR3 contains 17 residues. Looked up from germline, CDR1 is MGHDK and CDR2 is SYGVNS. The CDR3 DNA follows: TGTGCCAGCAGTGAATGGACAGGGGGCTCTGGGGCCAACGTCCTGACTTTC. Amino acid sequence: CASSEWTGGSGANVLTF.

The J gene is TRBJ2-7, the V gene TRBV3-1; unclear D gene. CDR1 is LGHDT and CDR2 is YNNKEL in the germline V gene (reference sequence). V lost 2 bases and J 2 bases, leaving 10 bases between the germline ends. The CDR3 length is 14 residues. The CDR3 DNA reads as TGTGCCAGCAGCCAAAAGTTCGGAGCCTACGAGCAGTACTTC. This encodes CASSQKFGAYEQYF.

This chain uses TRBV5-6 with TRBJ2-7, with 7 bases identical to TRBD2. Trimming at V came to 1 base and at J to 0 bases, leaving 4 bases not matched to a gene. Germline CDR1 is SGHDT and CDR2 is YYEEEE. The CDR3 has 15 residues. The CDR3 nucleotides read TGTGCCAGCAGCTTGATGACGGGGGGCTCCTACGAGCAGTACTTC. As protein: CASSLMTGGSYEQYF.

The table lists this clone with a few counts. The J gene is TRBJ2-3, the V gene TRBV6-4; no clear D. Trimming removed 2 bases at V and 2 bases at J, with 5 bases between. The CDR3 length is 13 residues. CDR1 is MRHNA, CDR2 SNTAGT, per germline. The DNA for the CDR3 is TGTGCCAGCAGTGACAGGTCCACAGATACGCAGTATTTT. Translating it yields CASSDRSTDTQYF.

The chain links TRBV20-1 to TRBJ1-5, with a possible D match to TRBD1 (5 bases). The CDR3 sequence is 15 residues long. Germline V gene sequence: CDR1 DFQATT, CDR2 SNEGSKA (reference sequence). The V gene lost 5 bases and the J gene lost 4 bases, with 18 bases spanning the gap. Here the CDR3 reads CSARPQEGRNQPQHF. Written as DNA, the CDR3 is TGCAGTGCTCGACCCCAAGAGGGACGAAATCAGCCCCAGCATTTT.

This clone was counted between two and nine times. V gene TRBV6-5 combines with J gene TRBJ1-6; the match to TRBD1 covers 8 bases. The CDR3 length is 14 residues. J gave up 10 bases and V 2 bases, and 4 bases lay outside the gene matches. CDR1 and CDR2 (germline): MNHEY, SVGAGI. CDR3 residues: CASSYGTGGSPLHF. For the CDR3, the DNA is TGTGCCAGCAGTTACGGTACAGGGGGGTCACCCCTCCACTTT.

The table lists this clone with many counts. V gene TRBV30 combines with J gene TRBJ1-2, with D possibly matching TRBD1 (6 bases). The V end was cut by 5 bases, the J end by 8 bases, with 12 bases between. From germline, CDR1 is GTSNPN and CDR2 SVGIG (reference sequence). The CDR3 contains 11 residues. The CDR3 DNA is TGTGCCTGGTCAGGGGCGGGGGGCTACACCTTC. Protein product: CAWSGAGGYTF.

The rearrangement joins TRBV11-2 to TRBJ2-1; maybe TRBD1 (6 bases). Trimming cost V 6 bases and J 1 base, with 13 bases left between them. Germline CDR1 reads SGHAT; CDR2 reads FQNNGV. This CDR3 is 15 amino acids long. The CDR3 spells CASSEQGSSYNEQFF. The DNA of the CDR3 is TGTGCCAGCAGTGAACAGGGTTCGTCCTACAATGAGCAGTTCTTC.

This clone was counted ten times or more. The rearrangement uses TRBV2 and TRBJ1-4, with 8 nucleotides matching TRBD1. This CDR3 region has 15 residues. V shed 3 bases and J 4 bases; nucleotides not matched to a gene: 4. Germline V gives CDR1 SNHLY, CDR2 FYNNEI. The chain's CDR3 is CASSESGGLNEKLFF. As DNA, the CDR3 is TGTGCCAGCAGTGAGTCAGGGGGCCTTAATGAAAAACTGTTTTTT.

This clone has a handful of counts. The chain has TRBV6-1 and TRBJ2-3; 16 bases are shared with TRBD2. This CDR3 contains 18 residues. Germline V gene sequence: CDR1 MNHNS, CDR2 SASEGT. The V gene end was trimmed by 10 bases and the J gene end by 2 bases; junction bases not matched to a gene: 12. CDR3 sequence: CATAPGLAGGPSTDTQYF. The CDR3 region has the DNA TGTGCCACCGCCCCGGGACTAGCGGGAGGGCCCTCCACAGATACGCAGTATTTT.

With respect to this clone: A read error is likely, as this CDR3 ends without the conserved phenylalanine or tryptophan. This sequence joins TRBV14 and TRBJ2-5; tentatively, D is TRBD2 (7 bases). The CDR3 has 17 residues. Germline-derived CDR1 and CDR2 are SGHDN and FVKESK. Trimming removed 0 bases from V and 5 bases from J, with 19 bases in between. The CDR3 region has the DNA TGTGCCAGCAGCCAAGATAGGGGGGGGTCCCTCGTGGAGACCCAGTACTCC. Its protein is CASSQDRGGSLVETQYS.

This clone appeared a few times. The rearrangement links TRBV11-2 to TRBJ1-3; possible D gene TRBD1, 5 bases. The CDR3 sequence is 17 residues long. Per the germline V gene, CDR1 is SGHAT and CDR2 is FQNNGV. V lost 2 bases to trimming and J lost 2 bases, with 16 bases between them. The CDR3 DNA follows: TGTGCCAGCAGCTTAATCATCGGGGGATCCGCTGGAAACACCATATATTTT. Amino acids: CASSLIIGGSAGNTIYF.

By share, this clone counts as medium-sized. CDR3 nucleotides: TGCGCCAGCAGCTTGTCCCAGGGAGAATATGGCTACACCTTC. It is translated as CASSLSQGEYGYTF. The J gene is TRBJ1-2, the V gene TRBV5-1; D is perhaps TRBD1 (5 bases). The CDR3 covers 14 residues. In germline, CDR1 is SGHRS, CDR2 YFSETQ. Trimming stripped 1 base from V and 5 bases from J, with 12 bases between.